These 28 T cell receptor beta chains came from one sample sequenced in a study of blood T cells in healthy people across ages. Next came a second PCR, run for about 7 to 12 cycles, which used a sample-barcoded 5' primer along with a J-beta primer mix. TCRdb re-called the 5' RACE reads with MiXCR, one entry per CDR3 protein. This table has roughly 1,700,000 distinct CDR3 sequences, 28% appearing once. The sample comprised blood. The receptor source for this set is a woman aged 25 to 39 in good health.

This clonotype appeared a few times. The gene calls are TRBV7-2 and TRBJ2-5, with 13 nucleotides matching TRBD2. The CDR3 has 15 amino acids. After removal of 4 bases from V and 5 bases from J, the junction contained 4 bases not matched to a gene. The germline CDR1 and CDR2 sequences are SGHTA and FQGNSA. CDR3 loop: CASSSTSGRAETQYF. The DNA of the CDR3 is TGTGCCAGCAGCTCCACTAGCGGGAGGGCGGAGACCCAGTACTTC. Looking up the rest from reference TRBV7-2 and TRBJ2-5 gives the full variable domain: GAGVSQSPSNKVTEKGKDVELRCDPISGHTALYWYRQSLGQGLEFLIYFQGNSAPDKSGLPSDRFSAERTGGSVSTLTIQRTQQEDSAVYLCASSSTSGRAETQYFGPGTRLLVL.

Notes on this clonotype: An end of the junction does not agree with germline; a read error may underlie this. CDR3 nucleotide sequence: TGTGCCGGCAGCCCCGCCCCTCGGGGGTCCTACGAGCAGTACTTC. Translating gives CAGSPAPRGSYEQYF. The genes are TRBV11-2 and TRBJ2-7; D possibly corresponds to TRBD2 (6 bases). The CDR3 consists of 15 residues. Germline CDR1 SGHAT, CDR2 FQNNGV.

The V call is TRBV6-1, the J call TRBJ2-7; D remains ambiguous. CDR1 and CDR2 from the germline V gene are MNHNS and SASEGT. The V end was cut by 7 bases, the J end by 5 bases, with 12 bases between. This CDR3 has 12 amino acids. CDR3 sequence (DNA): TGTGCCAGCACCGAAATCCGAGACGAGCAGTACTTC. Its translation: CASTEIRDEQYF.

At least ten counts were recorded for this clonotype. The chain joins TRBV27 to TRBJ2-1, with D hard to call. This CDR3 comprises 12 residues. Trimming left V 5 bases short and J 4 bases short, with 6 bases between. Germline-derived CDR1 and CDR2 are MNHEY and SMNVEV (reference sequence). The CDR3 sequence: CASSSPYNEQFF. DNA for the CDR3: TGTGCCAGCAGTAGCCCTTACAATGAGCAGTTCTTC.

A single count supports this clonotype. A read error may explain this, as a much larger clone is one base away. This chain links TRBV5-5 with TRBJ1-2, with 7 bases aligning to TRBD1. Germline CDR1 reads SGHKS; CDR2 reads YYEKEE (reference sequence). The CDR3 runs 15 residues. In nucleotides, the CDR3 is TGTGCCGGCAGCCACACCCGACTAGGGACAGTTGGCTACACCTTC. Amino acids: CAGSHTRLGTVGYTF.

Many counts were recorded for this clonotype. V gene TRBV20-1 combines with J gene TRBJ1-5; 10 bases fit TRBD1. V trimming: 6 bases; J trimming: 4 bases; junction bases outside the gene matches: 6. The germline gives CDR1 DFQATT, CDR2 SNEGSKA (reference sequence). This CDR3 contains 14 residues. The CDR3 DNA reads TGCAGTGCAAGGGACAGGGGCCAGAATCAGCCCCAGCATTTT. Translation: CSARDRGQNQPQHF.

This clonotype was observed once. The chain carries TRBV5-1 and TRBJ1-2, with 8 bases that match TRBD1. CDR3 length: 14 residues. Germline values: CDR1 SGHRS, CDR2 YFSETQ. V lost 3 bases and J lost 7; bases outside the gene matches: 8. The CDR3: CASSWGQGALGYTF. CDR3 DNA: TGCGCCAGCAGCTGGGGGCAGGGGGCTCTTGGCTACACCTTC.

The V call is TRBV7-9, the J call TRBJ2-1, with 10 nucleotides matching TRBD2. CDR3 length: 19 amino acids. The germline gives CDR1 SEHNR, CDR2 FQNEAQ (reference sequence). With 3 bases clipped from V and 6 bases from J, the junction kept 17 bases outside the gene matches. Here the CDR3 reads CASSLGLHLAGEICNEQFF. The CDR3 DNA follows: TGTGCCAGCAGCTTGGGGCTTCATCTAGCGGGAGAAATCTGCAATGAGCAGTTCTTC.

Ten or more counts support this clonotype. The chain recombines TRBV28 with TRBJ2-7; 13 nucleotides agree with TRBD2. CDR1 MDHEN and CDR2 SYDVKM come from the germline V gene. This CDR3 has 16 amino acids. V lost 3 bases to trimming and J lost 4 bases; unmatched junction nucleotides: 6. CDR3 in DNA: TGTGCCAGCAGTTTCTCGACTAGCGGGGGGCCTTACGAGCAGTACTTC. As protein: CASSFSTSGGPYEQYF.

This clonotype was observed a few times. In DNA, the CDR3 is TGTGCCAGCAGTTCCCCTCCCCCGACAGATGCCGGGGCCAACGTCCTGACTTTC. Translated, it gives CASSSPPPTDAGANVLTF. The chain couples TRBV28 to TRBJ2-6; tentative D call: TRBD1 (5 bases). Germline V gene data show CDR1 as MDHEN and CDR2 as SYDVKM. Trimming pared 4 bases from V and 4 bases from J, leaving 20 bases between. This CDR3 region has 18 residues. The full variable domain, its missing parts supplied by reference TRBV28 and TRBJ2-6, is DVKVTQSSRYLVKRTGEKVFLECVQDMDHENMFWYRQDPGLGLRLIYFSYDVKMKEKGDIPEGYSVSREKKERFSLILESASTNQTSMYLCASSSPPPTDAGANVLTFGAGSRLTVL.

Turning to this clonotype: This clone may be a read error of a much larger clone one base away. The V and J genes are TRBV10-2 and TRBJ2-1; D uncertain. V lost 3 bases and J 10 bases, leaving 13 bases between the germline ends. This CDR3 spans 13 amino acids. CDR1 and CDR2 (germline): WSHSY, SAAADI. CDR3 in amino acids: CASSDPPMGEQFF. The CDR3 DNA reads as TGCGCCAGCAGTGACCCACCCATGGGCGAGCAGTTCTTC.

V gene TRBV29-1 combines with J gene TRBJ2-3; the D gene is possibly TRBD1 (5 bases). V was trimmed by 4 bases and J by 6 bases, leaving 17 bases between them. In germline, CDR1 is SQVTM, CDR2 ANQGSEA. There are 14 residues in the CDR3. The CDR3 region is CSVVRGLPGDTQYF. The DNA of the CDR3 is TGCAGCGTTGTTAGGGGCCTCCCAGGGGATACGCAGTATTTT.

The chain is built from TRBV29-1 and TRBJ2-3; possibly TRBD1 or TRBD2 for D (5 bases each). The V gene's germline CDR1 is SQVTM and CDR2 ANQGSEA. Trimming removed 4 bases at V and 0 bases at J, with 11 bases between. The CDR3 totals 14 residues. The CDR3 spells CSVAGTESTDTQYF. The DNA for the CDR3 is TGCAGCGTTGCTGGGACCGAAAGCACAGATACGCAGTATTTT.

For this clonotype: The junction and the germline gene differ at one end; a read error may be behind it. The chain joins TRBV5-1 to TRBJ2-1; the D gene is possibly TRBD2 (6 bases). The DNA end is a closer match to TRBJ2-7, so the J assignment may be wrong. Germline CDR1 and CDR2: SGHRS and YFSETQ. The CDR3 has 14 amino acids. The CDR3 bases are TGCGCCGGCAGCTTGGGAGGACACACCTACGAGCAGTACTTC. Translating gives CAGSLGGHTYEQYF.

This clonotype showed up many times. The chain has TRBV4-3 and TRBJ2-1, with D possibly being TRBD2 (6 bases). Trimming took 4 bases from V and 5 from J, leaving 9 bases between them. From germline, CDR1 is LGHNA and CDR2 YSLEER. This CDR3 has 13 amino acids. The CDR3 region is CASSLWGDNEQFF. CDR3 in DNA: TGCGCCAGCAGCCTTTGGGGGGACAATGAGCAGTTCTTC.

This clonotype was counted a few times. This rearrangement joins TRBV29-1 to TRBJ2-7; 11 bases are shared with TRBD1. The germline CDR1 and CDR2 sequences are SQVTM and ANQGSEA. This CDR3 is built from 13 residues. Unmatched junction bases numbered 3, after V lost 6 bases and J lost 2 bases. CDR3 DNA: TGCAGCGTAGGGACAGGGGGGCCCTACGAGCAGTACTTC. This codes for CSVGTGGPYEQYF.

The J gene is TRBJ2-7, the V gene TRBV4-1, with D perhaps TRBD2 (5 bases). The CDR3 has 14 residues. The V and J ends lost 1 base and 5 bases respectively, with 12 bases between them. Per germline, CDR1 MGHRA and CDR2 YSYEKL. CDR3 in DNA: TGCGCCAGCAGCCAAGTAGGTGAGCGGCACGAGCAGTACTTC. Translated, it gives CASSQVGERHEQYF.

This clonotype was picked up a small number of times. This chain joins TRBV5-5 and TRBJ1-2; D might be TRBD1 (5 bases). CDR1 and CDR2 (germline): SGHKS, YYEKEE (reference sequence). Trimming took off 5 bases at V and 4 bases at J, with 18 bases between the two ends. The CDR3 contains 15 residues. Here the CDR3 reads CASRSGPRESYGYTF. The CDR3 DNA reads as TGTGCCAGCAGGTCGGGACCGCGAGAGAGCTATGGCTACACCTTC.

Ten or more counts support this clonotype. The V call is TRBV10-3, the J call TRBJ2-7, with D possibly matching TRBD1 (6 bases). V was trimmed by 3 bases and J by 5 bases, leaving 11 bases between them. The CDR3 has 13 amino acids. CDR1 is ENHRY, CDR2 SYGVKD, per germline. CDR3 in amino acids: CAISDRGDNEQYF. In DNA form, the CDR3 reads TGTGCCATCAGTGATCGAGGGGACAACGAGCAGTACTTC.

This clonotype was counted only a few times. The V call is TRBV7-8, the J call TRBJ2-6; the D gene could be TRBD1 or TRBD2 (5 bases each). Looked up from germline, CDR1 is SGHVS and CDR2 is FQNEAQ. The CDR3 extends over 18 amino acids. Trimming left V 0 bases short and J 1 base short, with 13 bases between. The CDR3 DNA follows: TGTGCCAGCAGCTTAGCTAACAGGAGGCGGTCTGGGGCCAACGTCCTGACTTTC. It codes for CASSLANRRRSGANVLTF. The entire variable domain, with the rest obtained from reference TRBV7-8 and TRBJ2-6, is as follows: GAGVSQSPRYKVAKRGQDVALRCDPISGHVSLFWYQQALGQGPEFLTYFQNEAQLDKSGLPSDRFFAERPEGSVSTLKIQRTQQEDSAVYLCASSLANRRRSGANVLTFGAGSRLTVL.

This clonotype was seen a few times. The chain uses TRBV7-9 and TRBJ2-1; a weak D match, TRBD2 (5 bases). CDR1 is SEHNR, CDR2 FQNEAQ, per germline (reference sequence). This CDR3 region has 17 residues. V lost 4 bases and J 3 bases, leaving 19 bases between the germline ends. The CDR3 reads CASSSTLLRANYNEQFF. In nucleotides, the CDR3 is TGTGCCAGCAGCTCAACCCTCCTGCGGGCGAACTACAATGAGCAGTTCTTC. Together with reference TRBV7-9 and TRBJ2-1, the CDR3 gives the full variable domain: DTGVSQNPRHKITKRGQNVTFRCDPISEHNRLYWYRQTLGQGPEFLTYFQNEAQLEKSRLLSDRFSAERPKGSFSTLEIQRTEQGDSAMYLCASSSTLLRANYNEQFFGPGTRLTVL.

This sequence joins TRBV29-1 and TRBJ1-1; TRBD1 aligns across 7 bases. Germline V gene data show CDR1 as SQVTM and CDR2 as ANQGSEA. The trim removed 5 bases at V and 0 bases at J, leaving 9 bases unmatched. The CDR3 is 15 amino acids. The CDR3 protein is CSVRQGEVMNTEAFF. The CDR3 DNA follows: TGCAGCGTTCGACAGGGAGAGGTCATGAACACTGAAGCTTTCTTT.

This clonotype was counted only a few times. This chain uses TRBV18 with TRBJ1-1, with D hard to call. Trimming took off 3 bases at V and 4 bases at J, with 12 bases between the two ends. CDR3 length equals 14 residues. Germline V gene lookup returns CDR1 KGHSH and CDR2 LQKENI. Here the CDR3 DNA reads TGTGCCAGCTCACCTCAGGCGTTGAGCACTGAAGCTTTCTTT. It encodes CASSPQALSTEAFF.

At least ten counts were recorded for this clonotype. CDR3 protein: CASSAREGGTQYF. The CDR3 nucleotides are TGTGCCAGCAGCGCTAGGGAGGGTGGGACCCAGTACTTC. The J gene is TRBJ2-5, the V gene TRBV12-3 or TRBV12-4, with TRBD2 identical over 7 bases. V lost 6 bases, J lost 7 bases, and 8 bases stayed unmatched. The CDR3 is 13 amino acids.

This clonotype was seen ten or more times. The V and J genes are TRBV29-1 and TRBJ2-7; no reliable D call. This CDR3 has 12 residues. Germline V gene lookup returns CDR1 SQVTM and CDR2 ANQGSEA. The V gene lost 3 bases and the J gene lost 1 base, with 7 bases spanning the gap. This CDR3 is CSVEVKSYEQYF. The CDR3 coding sequence is TGCAGCGTTGAGGTCAAATCCTACGAGCAGTACTTC.

Comments on this clonotype: Given a much more abundant clone one base away, this may be a read error. This chain connects TRBV20-1 to TRBJ2-3, with a weak D call TRBD1 (5 bases). The germline V gene has CDR1 DFQATT and CDR2 SNEGSKA (reference sequence). The CDR3 extends over 13 amino acids. CDR3 protein: CNARDPSGYTQYF. The CDR3 DNA follows: TGCAATGCTAGAGATCCCTCAGGGTATACGCAGTATTTT.

This clonotype appeared many times. The chain carries TRBV29-1 and TRBJ2-7; tentatively, D is TRBD2 (5 bases). The germline CDR1 and CDR2 sequences are SQVTM and ANQGSEA. The CDR3 runs 13 residues. Trimming removed 5 bases from V and 8 bases from J, with 19 bases in between. CDR3 DNA: TGCAGCGTTTACGTAAGCGGTGTCGGTAAGCAGTACTTC. It is translated as CSVYVSGVGKQYF.

Concerning this clonotype: The conserved phenylalanine or tryptophan is not found at the CDR3 terminus, so this likely reflects a read error. The V call is TRBV5-1, the J call TRBJ1-5; D uncertain. This CDR3 spans 13 amino acids. V lost 7 bases and J lost 7, with 15 bases in between. From germline, CDR1 is SGHRS and CDR2 YFSETQ. The CDR3 spells CASSAEVNQPQHL. The CDR3 DNA is TGCGCCAGCTCTGCTGAAGTAAACCAGCCCCAGCATTTG.